Listed below are T cell receptor beta chains from one sample, sequenced in a study of blood T cell repertoires in COVID-19. Measured with immunoSEQ multiplex PCR; TCRdb has only the in-frame clones, and not every one. The sample carries 250,000 to 350,000 clones, 70% to 90% recorded once. Specimen: PBMCs or T cells enriched from blood (not recorded which). The source of these receptors is a woman aged 30 to 39 who had recovered from COVID-19. Both conserved end residues are part of each CDR3. The D gene is left open where the match is weak. Clone size is not always given. Where it is, it says once, few, many or a class for expanded clones.

TRBD1	NA	TRBV12-5	TRBJ1-3	TGTGCTAGTGGGACAGGGAACTCTGGAAACACCATATATTTT	CASGTGNSGNTIYF
TRBD2	NA	TRBV6-4	TRBJ2-5	TGTGCCAGCAGCGCGACTAGCGGGGCTCAAGAGACCCAGTACTTC	CASSATSGAQETQYF
TRBD1	NA	TRBV6-6	TRBJ1-5	TGTGCCCTCGGACAGGGTAAGGATCAGCCCCAGCATTTT	CALGQGKDQPQHF
NA	NA	TRBV7-6	TRBJ1-1	TGTGCCAGCATGGTGAACATGAACACTGAAGCTTTCTTT	CASMVNMNTEAFF
NA	NA	TRBV3-1/TRBV3-2	TRBJ1-6	TGTGCCAGCAGCCTAGCTAGGAGTTCACCCCTCCACTTT	CASSLARSSPLHF
TRBD1	NA	TRBV9	TRBJ1-5	TGTGCCAGCAGCGCACAGGGGTATAGCAATCAGCCCCAGCATTTT	CASSAQGYSNQPQHF
NA	NA	TRBV7-9	TRBJ1-5	TGTGCCAGCAGCTTCGATGCTACAGGGTCCAATCAGCCCCAGCATTTT	CASSFDATGSNQPQHF
NA	NA	TRBV30	TRBJ2-2	TGTGCCTTCGACAGAAACACCGGGGAGCTGTTTTTT	CAFDRNTGELFF
NA	NA	TRBV10-1	TRBJ1-1	TGCGCCAGCAGTGAGGACGCGGCGGTGAGCACTGAAGCTTTCTTT	CASSEDAAVSTEAFF
NA	NA	TRBV11-2	TRBJ1-5	TGTGCCAGCAGACGGACAGTCGGCCAGCCCCAGCATTTT	CASRRTVGQPQHF
NA	NA	TRBV7-9	TRBJ2-2	TGTGCCAGCAGCTTTGGGGGCCGGAACACCGGGGAGCTGTTTTTT	CASSFGGRNTGELFF
TRBD1	NA	TRBV18	TRBJ1-2	TGTGCCAGCTCACCAGGCGGACAGGGGTTGCTTGGCTACACCTTC	CASSPGGQGLLGYTF
NA	NA	TRBV3-1/TRBV3-2	TRBJ2-1	TGTGCCAGCAGCCCTCGGGACTCGCTAAATGAGCAGTTCTTC	CASSPRDSLNEQFF
TRBD1	once	TRBV5-1	TRBJ1-1	TGCGCCAGCAGCGACACCGGGACAGGGATCTTGAGCACTGAAGCTTTCTTT	CASSDTGTGILSTEAFF
TRBD2	NA	TRBV9	TRBJ2-7	TGTGCCAGCAGCGTAGCTGGGGGGGGCTCCTACGAGCAGTACTTC	CASSVAGGGSYEQYF
TRBD2	few	TRBV2	TRBJ2-1	TGTGCCACCTCGGGACTAGCGGGGCCTGAGCAGTTCTTC	CATSGLAGPEQFF
TRBD2	NA	TRBV7-3	TRBJ2-6	TGTGCCAGCAGCCCGGGGGGGCTCTCTGGGGCCAACGTCCTGACTTTC	CASSPGGLSGANVLTF
NA	NA	TRBV5-1	TRBJ1-1	TGCGCCAGCAGCCGTGACGGACAGCTGAACACTGAAGCTTTCTTT	CASSRDGQLNTEAFF
TRBD1	NA	TRBV6-1	TRBJ1-4	TGTGCCAGCAGTGAAGGACTTTCAGGGGGGGAAAAACTGTTTTTT	CASSEGLSGGEKLFF
NA	NA	TRBV2	TRBJ2-5	TGTGCCAGCTCTGGGTATGGGGAGAGGGAGACCCAGTACTTC	CASSGYGERETQYF
NA	NA	TRBV9	TRBJ2-5	TGTGCCAGCAGCGTAGATACCGGGGAGACCCAGTACTTC	CASSVDTGETQYF
NA	NA	TRBV11-2	TRBJ2-1	TGTGCCAGCAGCTTAGATTACAGGACCTCCTACAATGAGCAGTTCTTC	CASSLDYRTSYNEQFF
NA	NA	TRBV7-7	TRBJ1-2	TGTGCTAGCAGCCCGCTTGGAGACGGGGCAGGGGTTTATGGCTACACCTTC	CASSPLGDGAGVYGYTF
TRBD2	NA	TRBV9	TRBJ2-1	TGTGCCAGCAGCGTAGCGGGGGGGGGCAATGAGCAGTTCTTC	CASSVAGGGNEQFF
NA	NA	TRBV6-5	TRBJ2-2	TGTGCCAGCAGTTTACAGGGAACCGGGGAGCTGTTTTTT	CASSLQGTGELFF
TRBD2	NA	TRBV5-1	TRBJ2-7	TGCGCCAGCAGCTTCAGCGGGACCTCCTACGAGCAGTACTTC	CASSFSGTSYEQYF
NA	NA	TRBV11-2	TRBJ1-3	TGTGCCAGCAGCTTCTCCCGGGGAAACGCTGGAAACACCATATATTTT	CASSFSRGNAGNTIYF
NA	NA	TRBV21-1	TRBJ2-5	TGTGCCAGCAGCAAAGGTCGACAGGGAACGGGGACCCAGTACTTC	CASSKGRQGTGTQYF
TRBD1	once	TRBV27	TRBJ2-1	TGTGCCAGCAGTCCCCGGACAGGGTCCTACAATGAGCAGTTCTTC	CASSPRTGSYNEQFF
NA	NA	TRBV14	TRBJ2-7	TGTGCCAGCAGCCGGGATTCAGGGTTCTCCTACGAGCAGTACTTC	CASSRDSGFSYEQYF
NA	NA	TRBV10-3	TRBJ1-1	TGTGCCATCACCGCCACAGCCGACACTGAAGCTTTCTTT	CAITATADTEAFF
NA	NA	TRBV30	TRBJ1-4	TGTGCCTGGAGCTGGCAGCGTAATGAAAAACTGTTTTTT	CAWSWQRNEKLFF
TRBD1	NA	TRBV5-4	TRBJ2-2	TGTGCCAGCAGCTTGGGGGCGGGACAGGGGACCGGGGAGCTGTTTTTT	CASSLGAGQGTGELFF
NA	NA	TRBV6-2/TRBV6-3	TRBJ1-2	TGTGCCAGCAGTTACTCTGGGACATTGGTCCCCCGGGGCTACACCTTC	CASSYSGTLVPRGYTF
NA	NA	TRBV2	TRBJ1-1	TGTACCTTGGGGGCGCGAACTGAAGCTTTCTTT	CTLGARTEAFF
NA	NA	TRBV7-9	TRBJ1-1	TGTGCCAGCAGCGGCGGTTCAGCTTTCTTT	CASSGGSAFF
NA	once	TRBV12-5	TRBJ2-7	TGTGCTAGTGGAGACAGGTCCTCCTACGAGCAGTACTTC	CASGDRSSYEQYF
NA	NA	TRBV11-1	TRBJ1-2	TGTGCCAGCAGCTTGCACAGCTTCAAGGGCTACACCTTC	CASSLHSFKGYTF
NA	NA	TRBV12-3/TRBV12-4	TRBJ1-1	TGTGCCAGCAGTTTTTCCCAGGGCACTGAAGCTTTCTTT	CASSFSQGTEAFF
NA	NA	TRBV6-5	TRBJ2-7	TGTGCCAGCAGTTACTCGAGACAGTCCCGATACGAGCAGTACTTC	CASSYSRQSRYEQYF
NA	NA	TRBV30	TRBJ1-1	TGTGCCTGGAGTGTCTCGGGGCCGGGTGGGGGGTTCTTT	CAWSVSGPGGGFF
TRBD1	few	TRBV5-1	TRBJ1-1	TGCGCCAGCAGCAAGGACAGGGGGACTGAAGCTTTCTTT	CASSKDRGTEAFF
NA	NA	TRBV10-2	TRBJ1-3	TGCGCCAGCAGTGATTGGAAGAGAGGCTCTGGAAACACCATATATTTT	CASSDWKRGSGNTIYF
TRBD1	NA	TRBV7-9	TRBJ2-7	TGTGCCAGCAGCTTCTTGCAGGGGGCCTACGAGCAGTACTTC	CASSFLQGAYEQYF